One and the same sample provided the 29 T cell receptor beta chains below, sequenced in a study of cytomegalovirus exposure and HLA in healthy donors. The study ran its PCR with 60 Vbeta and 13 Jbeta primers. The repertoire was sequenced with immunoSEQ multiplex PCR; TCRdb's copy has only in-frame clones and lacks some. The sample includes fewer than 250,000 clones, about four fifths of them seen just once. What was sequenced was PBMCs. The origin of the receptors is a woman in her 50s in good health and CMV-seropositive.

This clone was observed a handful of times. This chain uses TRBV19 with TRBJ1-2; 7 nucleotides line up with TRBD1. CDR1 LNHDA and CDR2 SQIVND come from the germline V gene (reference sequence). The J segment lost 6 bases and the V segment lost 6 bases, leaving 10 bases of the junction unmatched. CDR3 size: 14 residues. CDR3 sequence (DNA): TGTGCCAGTAGGGGGACGACAGGGAGTGATGGCTACACCTTC. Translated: CASRGTTGSDGYTF. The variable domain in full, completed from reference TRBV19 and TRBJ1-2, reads DGGITQSPKYLFRKEGQNVTLSCEQNLNHDAMYWYRQDPGQGLRLIYYSQIVNDFQKGDIAEGYSVSREKKESFPLTVTSAQKNPTAFYLCASRGTTGSDGYTFGSGTRLTVV.

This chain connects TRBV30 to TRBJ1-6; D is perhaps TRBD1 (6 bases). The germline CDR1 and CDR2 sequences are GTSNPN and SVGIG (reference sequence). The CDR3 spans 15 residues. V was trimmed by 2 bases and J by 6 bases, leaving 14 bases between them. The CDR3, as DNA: TGTGCCTGGAGTCACGGACAGCGCACTAATTCACCCCTCCACTTT. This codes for CAWSHGQRTNSPLHF.

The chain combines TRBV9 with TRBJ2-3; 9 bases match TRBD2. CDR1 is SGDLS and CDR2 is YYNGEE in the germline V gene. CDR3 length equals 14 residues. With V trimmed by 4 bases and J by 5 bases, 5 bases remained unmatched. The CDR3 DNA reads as TGTGCCAGCAGCTCCCCTAGCGGGGAAGATACGCAGTATTTT. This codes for CASSSPSGEDTQYF.

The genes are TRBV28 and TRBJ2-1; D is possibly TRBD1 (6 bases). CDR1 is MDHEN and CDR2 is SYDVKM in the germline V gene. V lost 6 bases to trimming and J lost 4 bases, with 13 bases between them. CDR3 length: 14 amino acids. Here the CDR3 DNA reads TGTGCCAGCAGGGGGACATCAGAGTACAATGAGCAGTTCTTC. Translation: CASRGTSEYNEQFF.

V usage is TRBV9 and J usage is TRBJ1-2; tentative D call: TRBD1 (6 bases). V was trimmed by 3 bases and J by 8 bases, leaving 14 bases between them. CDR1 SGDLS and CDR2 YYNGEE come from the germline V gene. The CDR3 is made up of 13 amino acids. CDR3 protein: CASSERGRGGYTF. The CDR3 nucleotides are TGTGCCAGCAGCGAGAGGGGGAGGGGGGGCTACACCTTC.

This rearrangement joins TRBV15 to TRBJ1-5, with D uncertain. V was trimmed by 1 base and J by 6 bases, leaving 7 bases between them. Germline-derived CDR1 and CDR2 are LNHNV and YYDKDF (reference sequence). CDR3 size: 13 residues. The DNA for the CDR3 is TGTGCCACCAGCAGAGGCAACGGTCAGCCCCAGCATTTT. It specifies CATSRGNGQPQHF.

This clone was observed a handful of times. This CDR3 reads CASSIGGYNQPQHF. Written as DNA, the CDR3 is TGTGCCAGCAGCATTGGGGGGTACAATCAGCCCCAGCATTTT. V usage is TRBV6-1 and J usage is TRBJ1-5; possibly TRBD1 for D (5 bases). The V gene's germline CDR1 is MNHNS and CDR2 SASEGT. V lost 6 bases, J lost 3 bases, and 12 bases lay in between. The CDR3 covers 14 residues.

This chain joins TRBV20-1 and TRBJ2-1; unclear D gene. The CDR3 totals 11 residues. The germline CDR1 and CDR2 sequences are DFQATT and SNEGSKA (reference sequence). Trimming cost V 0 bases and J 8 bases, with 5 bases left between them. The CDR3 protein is CSARDNYEQFF. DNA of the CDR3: TGCAGTGCTAGAGATAATTATGAGCAGTTCTTC.

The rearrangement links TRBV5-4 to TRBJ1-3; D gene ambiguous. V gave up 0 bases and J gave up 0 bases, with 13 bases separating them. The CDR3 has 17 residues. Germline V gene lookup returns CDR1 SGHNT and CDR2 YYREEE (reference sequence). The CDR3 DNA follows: TGTGCCAGCAGCTTGGGTTACTCCGGGAACTCTGGAAACACCATATATTTT. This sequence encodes CASSLGYSGNSGNTIYF.

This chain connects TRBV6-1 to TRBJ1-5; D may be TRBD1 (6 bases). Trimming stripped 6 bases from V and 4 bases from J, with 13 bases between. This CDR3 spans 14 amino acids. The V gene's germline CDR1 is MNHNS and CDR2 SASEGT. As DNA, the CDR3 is TGTGCCAGCAGAGGACAGTCACGGAATCAGCCCCAGCATTTT. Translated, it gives CASRGQSRNQPQHF.

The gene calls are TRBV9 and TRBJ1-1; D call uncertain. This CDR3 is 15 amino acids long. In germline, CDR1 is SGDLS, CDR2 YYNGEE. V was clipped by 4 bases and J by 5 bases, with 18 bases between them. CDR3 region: CASSPNQAGRTEAFF. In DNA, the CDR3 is TGTGCCAGCAGCCCCAACCAGGCCGGGAGGACTGAAGCTTTCTTT.

In DNA, the CDR3 is TGTGCCAGCAGCAAAGCAATGGGGGGCTATGGCTACACCTTC. Its translation: CASSKAMGGYGYTF. The chain links TRBV21-1 to TRBJ1-2. TRBV21-1 is flagged as a pseudogene. The CDR3 contains 14 residues.

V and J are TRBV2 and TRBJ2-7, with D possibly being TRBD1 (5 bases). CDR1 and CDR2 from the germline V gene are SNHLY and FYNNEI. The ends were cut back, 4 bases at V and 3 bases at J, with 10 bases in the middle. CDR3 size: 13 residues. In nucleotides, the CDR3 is TGTGCCAGCAGTGTAGACAGTAACTACGAGCAGTACTTC. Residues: CASSVDSNYEQYF. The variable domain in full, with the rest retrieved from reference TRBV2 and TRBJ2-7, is EPEVTQTPSHQVTQMGQEVILRCVPISNHLYFYWYRQILGQKVEFLVSFYNNEISEKSEIFDDQFSVERPDGSNFTLKIRSTKLEDSAMYFCASSVDSNYEQYFGPGTRLTVT.

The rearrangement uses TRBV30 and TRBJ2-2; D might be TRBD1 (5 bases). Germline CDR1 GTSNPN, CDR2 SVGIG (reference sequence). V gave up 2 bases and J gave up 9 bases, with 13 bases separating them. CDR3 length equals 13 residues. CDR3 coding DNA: TGTGCCTGGAGTATACAGGCGACTCGGGAGCTGTTTTTT. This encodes CAWSIQATRELFF.

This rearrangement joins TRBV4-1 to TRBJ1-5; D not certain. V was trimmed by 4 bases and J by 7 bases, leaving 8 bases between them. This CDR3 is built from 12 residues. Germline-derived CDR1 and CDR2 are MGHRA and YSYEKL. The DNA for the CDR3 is TGCGCCAGCAGCCCCCCGGGGCAGCCCCAGCATTTT. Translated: CASSPPGQPQHF.

The CDR3 loop reads CASSLPGEWYTEAFF. In DNA form, the CDR3 reads TGTGCCAGCAGTTTACCCGGGGAATGGTACACTGAAGCTTTCTTT. The gene calls are TRBV28 and TRBJ1-1; no reliable D call. CDR1 is MDHEN, CDR2 SYDVKM, per germline. CDR3 length equals 15 residues. V lost 2 bases, J lost 3 bases, and 13 bases lay in between. Supplemented by reference TRBV28 and TRBJ1-1, the full variable domain reads DVKVTQSSRYLVKRTGEKVFLECVQDMDHENMFWYRQDPGLGLRLIYFSYDVKMKEKGDIPEGYSVSREKKERFSLILESASTNQTSMYLCASSLPGEWYTEAFFGQGTRLTVV.

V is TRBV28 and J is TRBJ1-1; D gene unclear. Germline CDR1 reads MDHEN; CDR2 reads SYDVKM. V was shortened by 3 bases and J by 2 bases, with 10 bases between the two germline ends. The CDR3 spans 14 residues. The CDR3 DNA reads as TGTGCCAGCAGTTTCCTGGGCAGAAACACTGAAGCTTTCTTT. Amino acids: CASSFLGRNTEAFF.

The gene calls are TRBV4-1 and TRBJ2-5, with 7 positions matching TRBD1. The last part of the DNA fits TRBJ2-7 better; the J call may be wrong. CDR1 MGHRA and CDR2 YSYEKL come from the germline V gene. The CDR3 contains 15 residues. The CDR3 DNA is TGCGCCAGCAGCCAAGGGTCCGGGACAGACTACGAGCAGTACTTC. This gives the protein CASSQGSGTDYEQYF.

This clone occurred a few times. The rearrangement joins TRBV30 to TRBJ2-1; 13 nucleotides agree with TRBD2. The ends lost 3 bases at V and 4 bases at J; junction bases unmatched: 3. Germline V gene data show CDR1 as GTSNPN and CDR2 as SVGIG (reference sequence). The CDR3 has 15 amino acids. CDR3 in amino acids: CAWRKLAGGYNEQFF. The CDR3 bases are TGTGCCTGGAGGAAACTAGCGGGGGGGTACAATGAGCAGTTCTTC.

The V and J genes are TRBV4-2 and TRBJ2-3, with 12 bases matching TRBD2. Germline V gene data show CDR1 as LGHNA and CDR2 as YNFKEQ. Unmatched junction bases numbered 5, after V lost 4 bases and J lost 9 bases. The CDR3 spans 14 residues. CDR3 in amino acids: CASSRRTSGETQYF. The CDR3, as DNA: TGTGCCAGCAGCCGCCGGACTAGCGGGGAAACGCAGTATTTT.

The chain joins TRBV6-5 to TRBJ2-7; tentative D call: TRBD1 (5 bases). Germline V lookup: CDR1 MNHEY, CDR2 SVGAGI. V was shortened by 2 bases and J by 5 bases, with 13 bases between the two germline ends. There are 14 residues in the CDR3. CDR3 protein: CASSYNVRANEQYF. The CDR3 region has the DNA TGTGCCAGCAGTTACAATGTCAGGGCCAACGAGCAGTACTTC.

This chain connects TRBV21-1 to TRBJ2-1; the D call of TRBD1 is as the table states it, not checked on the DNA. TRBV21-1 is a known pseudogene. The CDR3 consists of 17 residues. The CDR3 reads CASSKAPLGQGDNEQFF. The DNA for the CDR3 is TGTGCCAGCAGCAAAGCCCCACTGGGACAGGGGGACAATGAGCAGTTCTTC.

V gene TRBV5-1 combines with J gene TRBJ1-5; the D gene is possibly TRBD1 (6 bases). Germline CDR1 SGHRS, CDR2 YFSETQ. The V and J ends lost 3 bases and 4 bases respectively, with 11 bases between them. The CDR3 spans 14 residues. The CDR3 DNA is TGCGCCAGCAGCTCGACAGGCCTAAATCAGCCCCAGCATTTT. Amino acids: CASSSTGLNQPQHF.

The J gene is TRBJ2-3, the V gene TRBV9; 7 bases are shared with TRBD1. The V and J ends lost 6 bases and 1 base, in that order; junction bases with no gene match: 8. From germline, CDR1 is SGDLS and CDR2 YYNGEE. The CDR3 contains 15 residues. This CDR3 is CASTLTGWGTDTQYF. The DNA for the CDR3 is TGTGCCAGCACCCTGACAGGGTGGGGCACAGATACGCAGTATTTT. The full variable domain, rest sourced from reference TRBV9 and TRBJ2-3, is DSGVTQTPKHLITATGQRVTLRCSPRSGDLSVYWYQQSLDQGLQFLIQYYNGEERAKGNILERFSAQQFPDLHSELNLSSLELGDSALYFCASTLTGWGTDTQYFGPGTRLTVL.

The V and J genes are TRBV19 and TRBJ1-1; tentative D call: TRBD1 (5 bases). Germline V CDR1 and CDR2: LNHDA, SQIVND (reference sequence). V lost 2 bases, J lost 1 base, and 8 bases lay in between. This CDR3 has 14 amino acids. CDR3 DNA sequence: TGTGCCAGTAGTATAACAGGAGCGAACACTGAAGCTTTCTTT. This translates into CASSITGANTEAFF.

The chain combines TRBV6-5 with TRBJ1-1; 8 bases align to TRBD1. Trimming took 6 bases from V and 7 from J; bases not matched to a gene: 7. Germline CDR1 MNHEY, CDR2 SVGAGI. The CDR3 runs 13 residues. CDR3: CASSRTGGLEAFF. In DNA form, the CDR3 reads TGTGCCAGCAGCCGCACAGGGGGTCTTGAAGCTTTCTTT.

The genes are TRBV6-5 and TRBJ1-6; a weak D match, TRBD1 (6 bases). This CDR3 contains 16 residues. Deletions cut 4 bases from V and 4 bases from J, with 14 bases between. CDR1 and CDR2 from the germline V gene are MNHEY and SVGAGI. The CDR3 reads CASSSQGFNYNSPLHF. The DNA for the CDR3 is TGTGCCAGCAGTTCCCAGGGGTTCAATTATAATTCACCCCTCCACTTT.

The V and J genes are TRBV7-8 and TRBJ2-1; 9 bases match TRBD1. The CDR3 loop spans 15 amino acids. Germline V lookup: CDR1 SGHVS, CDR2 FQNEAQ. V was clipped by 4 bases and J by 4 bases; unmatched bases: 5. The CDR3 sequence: CASSSSGTGYNEQFF. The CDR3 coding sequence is TGTGCCAGCAGCTCCTCCGGGACAGGGTACAATGAGCAGTTCTTC.

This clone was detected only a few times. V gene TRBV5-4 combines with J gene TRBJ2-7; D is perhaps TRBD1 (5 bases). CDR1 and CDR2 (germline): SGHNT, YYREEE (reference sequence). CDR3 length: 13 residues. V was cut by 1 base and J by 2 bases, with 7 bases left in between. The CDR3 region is CASSLQGPYEQYF. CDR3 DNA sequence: TGTGCCAGCAGCTTGCAGGGTCCCTACGAGCAGTACTTC.